The subject of this entry is one T cell receptor beta chain. Its specific antigen is unknown. No base quality values were provided; no much bigger clone lies one nucleotide off. The entry originates in a study listed by TCRdb under 2016. Library prep was done by RT-PCR. Sequencing was performed on an Illumina MiSeq. In-frame beta chains were kept once TCRdb had trimmed the public reads at Q25 with fastp and called clones with MiXCR. All rows with the same CDR3 protein become a single entry with the most common DNA and genes. This sample comprises approximately 720,000 distinct CDR3 sequences, around 14% of them detected only once. Together, the top ten hold about 3.6% of the sample. This receptor was identified in a female donor in good health, serving as a healthy control. The specimen was memory CD4+ T cells from blood.

In nucleotides, the sequence is TGTGCCAGCAGCTTATATCCTCGCGGGAACAATGAGCAGTTCTTC. Its protein is CASSLYPRGNNEQFF. The chain is made from TRBV7-3 and TRBJ2-1; a tentative D call is TRBD2 (6 bases match). The CDR3 goes from the cysteine to the phenylalanine over 15 residues. Only the CDR3 DNA is retained, 45 bases long and in frame from the first base. Per the germline V gene, SGHTA is the CDR1 and FQGTGA is the CDR2. V and J lose 2 bases and 5 bases, and a span of 13 bases separates them.